Below, 4 T cell receptor beta chains from the same sample are listed, as sequenced in a study of long-term antiretroviral therapy in people with HIV (dated 2022 in TCRdb). The immunoSEQ hsTCRB v3.0 assay was used at survey level resolution for TRB variable region sequencing. TCRdb mirrors the immuneACCESS table, restricted to in-frame sequences. Some clones are absent from its copies; in checked studies, under half trace to an unresolved V gene, and the reason for the others is unknown. Recorded for this sample are 25,000 to 35,000 clones; more than 80% of them occurred a single time. Of the sample, roughly 4% is held by the ten largest clones. Source: unsorted PBMCs, taken roughly 5 years after starting antiretroviral therapy. The receptors here all came from a woman aged 35 to 49 with HIV.

V usage is TRBV2 and J usage is TRBJ1-2, with D possibly matching TRBD1 (5 bases). This CDR3 spans 17 amino acids. Trimming stripped 6 bases from V and 1 base from J, with 21 bases between. The germline CDR1 and CDR2 sequences are SNHLY and FYNNEI. CDR3 residues: CASSGFDSGRSNYGYTF. CDR3 DNA sequence: TGTGCCAGCAGCGGTTTCGACTCGGGACGGAGTAACTATGGCTACACCTTC. Drawing the rest from reference TRBV2 and TRBJ1-2, the complete variable domain is EPEVTQTPSHQVTQMGQEVILRCVPISNHLYFYWYRQILGQKVEFLVSFYNNEISEKSEIFDDQFSVERPDGSNFTLKIRSTKLEDSAMYFCASSGFDSGRSNYGYTFGSGTRLTVV.

The chain carries TRBV5-1 and TRBJ1-1, with 7 nucleotides matching TRBD1. The length of the CDR3 is 13 residues. The V segment lost 7 bases and the J segment 8 bases; nucleotides outside the gene matches: 11. The germline V gene has CDR1 SGHRS and CDR2 YFSETQ. Written as DNA, the CDR3 is TGCGCCAGCCGAACGTTACAGGGGACGGAAGCTTTCTTT. Translation gives CASRTLQGTEAFF.

The chain's CDR3 is CASSQQTGGANYGYTF. CDR3 bases: TGTGCCAGCAGCCAACAGACAGGGGGCGCTAACTATGGCTACACCTTC. This chain connects TRBV7-2 to TRBJ1-2; TRBD1 matches at 10 bases. The V segment lost 5 bases and the J segment 0 bases; nucleotides outside the gene matches: 6. The CDR3 covers 16 residues. Germline CDR1 reads SGHTA; CDR2 reads FQGNSA.

V and J are TRBV5-6 and TRBJ1-5, with D maybe TRBD1 (6 bases). The germline V gene encodes CDR1 SGHDT and CDR2 YYEEEE. V gave up 3 bases and J gave up 3 bases, with 22 bases separating them. The CDR3 sequence is 18 residues long. The CDR3 DNA reads as TGTGCCAGCAGCTCGGGATCAGGGGTGGGGTCGGTCAATCAGCCCCAGCATTTT. Residues: CASSSGSGVGSVNQPQHF.